This entry lists 21 T cell receptor beta chains sequenced from one sample in a study of blood T cell repertoires in COVID-19. Method: immunoSEQ multiplex PCR; TCRdb's copy keeps in-frame clones and lacks some. The sample lists under 200,000 clones, 85% to 90% occurring once. The sequenced material came from peripheral blood. The receptors here all came from a man aged 35 to 55 with active or convalescent COVID-19.

This chain uses TRBV3-1 (or the pseudogene TRBV3-2) with TRBJ1-6, with 10 bases matching TRBD1. Germline-derived CDR1 and CDR2 are LGHDT and YNNKEL (reference sequence). With V trimmed by 5 bases and J by 8 bases, 3 bases remained unmatched. The CDR3 is made up of 14 amino acids. This chain's CDR3 is CASSGGQGYSPLHF. The CDR3 nucleotides read TGTGCCAGCAGCGGGGGACAGGGGTATTCACCCCTCCACTTT.

The rearrangement links TRBV29-1 to TRBJ2-5; TRBD2 matches 7 bases. Trimming cost V 3 bases and J 5 bases; bases outside gene matches: 12. Germline-derived CDR1 and CDR2 are SQVTM and ANQGSEA. The CDR3 length is 15 residues. The CDR3, as DNA: TGCAGCGTTGACCTCTCCTCGACTAGCTTGGAGACCCAGTACTTC. Protein product: CSVDLSSTSLETQYF.

The chain combines TRBV5-5 with TRBJ1-1; 8 bases map to TRBD1. The V gene end was trimmed by 4 bases and the J gene end by 3 bases; junction bases not matched to a gene: 11. The CDR3 length is 16 residues. Germline V gene lookup returns CDR1 SGHKS and CDR2 YYEKEE (reference sequence). In nucleotides, the CDR3 is TGTGCCAGCAGCCCCGAGGTCCAGGGGGCGTACACTGAAGCTTTCTTT. It encodes CASSPEVQGAYTEAFF.

The V gene is TRBV19, the J gene TRBJ1-1; no clear D gene. Trimming removed 3 bases at V and 5 bases at J, with 13 bases between. The CDR3 has 14 residues. The germline gives CDR1 LNHDA, CDR2 SQIVND (reference sequence). The DNA for the CDR3 is TGTGCCAGTAGTATGCGCGGATGGGAGACTGAAGCTTTCTTT. Its protein is CASSMRGWETEAFF. Together with reference TRBV19 and TRBJ1-1, the CDR3 gives the full variable domain: DGGITQSPKYLFRKEGQNVTLSCEQNLNHDAMYWYRQDPGQGLRLIYYSQIVNDFQKGDIAEGYSVSREKKESFPLTVTSAQKNPTAFYLCASSMRGWETEAFFGQGTRLTVV.

The V call is TRBV2, the J call TRBJ1-2; a possible D gene is TRBD1 (6 bases). This CDR3 has 13 amino acids. V lost 6 bases to trimming and J lost 3 bases, with 11 bases between them. CDR1 is SNHLY and CDR2 is FYNNEI in the germline V gene. The CDR3 DNA reads as TGTGCCAGCAGGTTGGACAGAGACTATGGCTACACCTTC. The encoded protein is CASRLDRDYGYTF.

The rearrangement uses TRBV28 and TRBJ1-2, with 7 bases that match TRBD1. Germline V gene sequence: CDR1 MDHEN, CDR2 SYDVKM. This CDR3 comprises 13 residues. V lost 1 base to trimming and J lost 9 bases; unmatched junction nucleotides: 5. DNA for the CDR3: TGTGCCAGCAGTTTATCGGGGACAGCAAGCTACACCTTC. Translation: CASSLSGTASYTF.

The chain joins TRBV6-5 to TRBJ1-1, with a tentative D call TRBD1 (5 bases). Trimming removed 8 bases from V and 6 bases from J, with 16 bases in between. Looked up from germline, CDR1 is MNHEY and CDR2 is SVGAGI. This CDR3 is 13 amino acids long. The CDR3, as DNA: TGTGCCAGCTCCTTTACAGGAGTCGCTGAAGCTTTCTTT. Translating gives CASSFTGVAEAFF.

This chain links TRBV28 with TRBJ1-1, with D maybe TRBD1 (5 bases). The CDR3 runs to 17 residues. Germline V gives CDR1 MDHEN, CDR2 SYDVKM. Between the trimmed V and J ends, which lost 7 bases and 1 base, there was a span of 22 bases. CDR3 loop: CASTPSVGGVGNTEAFF. CDR3 bases: TGTGCCAGCACCCCGTCGGTGGGGGGAGTGGGGAACACTGAAGCTTTCTTT.

The chain combines TRBV4-1 with TRBJ2-3, with TRBD2 matching 7 bases. Germline V gene sequence: CDR1 MGHRA, CDR2 YSYEKL. The CDR3 runs to 13 residues. The junction had 1 base not matched to a gene; V was cut back by 2 bases and J by 5 bases. CDR3 in DNA: TGCGCCAGCAGCCAATGGGAGGGAGATACGCAGTATTTT. It specifies CASSQWEGDTQYF.

The CDR3 bases are TGTGCCAGCAGCTTAGTCACCGGGACAGGGGTTTTCGATGAGCAGTTCTTC. Residues: CASSLVTGTGVFDEQFF. The chain combines TRBV7-9 with TRBJ2-1, with 10 nucleotides matching TRBD1. The V and J ends lost 1 base and 8 bases, in that order; junction bases with no gene match: 11. The CDR3 runs 17 residues. CDR1 is SEHNR and CDR2 is FQNEAQ in the germline V gene (reference sequence).

The V gene is TRBV19, the J gene TRBJ1-6; possible D gene TRBD1, 6 bases. The CDR3 runs to 15 residues. Germline V lookup: CDR1 LNHDA, CDR2 SQIVND (reference sequence). V was pared by 4 bases and J by 9 bases, with 16 bases between. The CDR3 protein is CASSRLTEGGSPLHF. The CDR3 coding sequence is TGTGCCAGTAGTAGATTGACAGAAGGGGGTTCACCCCTCCACTTT.

This clone occurred once. The chain links TRBV4-2 to TRBJ2-3; D might be TRBD1 (7 bases). V lost 3 bases and J 2 bases, leaving 15 bases between the germline ends. The CDR3 totals 16 residues. Per germline, CDR1 LGHNA and CDR2 YNFKEQ. The CDR3 DNA is TGTGCCAGCAGCCAGGAGGGGGCGGGCCTCACAGATACGCAGTATTTT. Translation gives CASSQEGAGLTDTQYF.

The rearrangement uses TRBV7-5 and TRBJ2-1; the table's TRBD2 call for D was not verified on the DNA. TRBV7-5 represents a pseudogene. The CDR3 is made up of 13 amino acids. The CDR3 reads CVRSLAGGNEQFF. The CDR3 bases are TGTGTCAGAAGCTTAGCGGGGGGCAATGAGCAGTTCTTC.

The rearrangement uses TRBV7-2 and TRBJ2-1, with 8 nucleotides matching TRBD2. Germline V lookup: CDR1 SGHTA, CDR2 FQGNSA. The CDR3 consists of 16 residues. Unmatched junction bases numbered 12, after V lost 1 base and J lost 10 bases. The CDR3 loop reads CASSLGQRGIYGEQFF. The CDR3 DNA reads TGTGCCAGCAGCTTAGGCCAGCGGGGGATCTACGGGGAGCAGTTCTTC.

The V call is TRBV7-8, the J call TRBJ2-2; the match to TRBD2 covers 8 bases. V lost 5 bases, J lost 3 bases, and 5 bases stayed unmatched. Germline V lookup: CDR1 SGHVS, CDR2 FQNEAQ. The CDR3 runs to 15 residues. CDR3 residues: CASSPGGIYTGELFF. DNA of the CDR3: TGTGCCAGCAGCCCGGGGGGGATATACACCGGGGAGCTGTTTTTT.

This chain links TRBV29-1 with TRBJ2-1, with 8 bases aligning to TRBD2. Per germline, CDR1 SQVTM and CDR2 ANQGSEA. V lost 3 bases, J lost 2 bases, and 0 bases stayed unmatched. The CDR3 is 13 residues long. The CDR3 region is CSVDGGAYNEQFF. DNA of the CDR3: TGCAGCGTTGACGGGGGGGCCTACAATGAGCAGTTCTTC.

The rearrangement uses TRBV25-1 and TRBJ1-1; 8 bases align to TRBD1. Germline values: CDR1 MGHDK, CDR2 SYGVNS. After removal of 4 bases from V and 4 bases from J, the junction contained 8 bases not matched to a gene. The length of the CDR3 is 15 residues. CDR3 region: CASSGGQGVGTEAFF. DNA of the CDR3: TGTGCCAGCAGTGGCGGACAGGGTGTGGGCACTGAAGCTTTCTTT.

V is TRBV7-8 and J is TRBJ1-6; D is perhaps TRBD1 (6 bases). V lost 2 bases and J lost 10, with 12 bases in between. The CDR3 totals 14 residues. Germline V gives CDR1 SGHVS, CDR2 FQNEAQ. CDR3 loop: CASSLKQGDSPLHF. The CDR3 nucleotides read TGTGCCAGCAGCTTAAAACAGGGTGACTCACCCCTCCACTTT.

The genes are TRBV6-5 and TRBJ1-4; TRBD1 might be the D (6 bases). With 8 bases removed from V and 8 bases from J, the gap between germline ends came to 18 bases. Germline V CDR1 and CDR2: MNHEY, SVGAGI. This CDR3 is 14 amino acids long. The CDR3 coding sequence is TGTGCCAGCTCAAATCCGACAGGCCGGGAAAAACTGTTTTTT. Amino acid sequence: CASSNPTGREKLFF.

The chain is built from TRBV10-3 and TRBJ2-3, with 12 bases lining up with TRBD2. The germline CDR1 and CDR2 sequences are ENHRY and SYGVKD. With V trimmed by 5 bases and J by 2 bases, 2 bases remained unmatched. CDR3 length: 15 amino acids. The CDR3, as DNA: TGTGCCATCAGTTCTAGCGGGAGGGACACAGATACGCAGTATTTT. Translation gives CAISSSGRDTDTQYF.

The chain uses TRBV7-2 and TRBJ2-7; 9 bases align to TRBD2. This CDR3 region has 16 residues. The germline gives CDR1 SGHTA, CDR2 FQGNSA. With V trimmed by 5 bases and J by 7 bases, 15 bases remained unmatched. CDR3 bases: TGTGCCAGCAGCGAGGGCACTAGCGGGTCTCCTGGGGAGCAGTACTTC. Translating it yields CASSEGTSGSPGEQYF.